These 27 T cell receptor beta chains were all obtained from the same sample, sequenced in a study of cytomegalovirus exposure and HLA in healthy donors. The PCR employed 60 Vbeta primers together with 13 Jbeta primers. Assay: immunoSEQ multiplex PCR; the TCRdb copy retains only in-frame clones and omits some. The sample comprises 150,000 to 200,000 clones, about 81% of which are singletons, and around 2.4% rests with the top ten. Material for sequencing was PBMCs. These receptors originate from a woman in her 30s in good health and CMV-seronegative.

This chain uses TRBV28 with TRBJ1-4; D is unresolved. Germline V CDR1 and CDR2: MDHEN, SYDVKM. Trimming pared 3 bases from V and 4 bases from J, leaving 24 bases between. This CDR3 has 19 amino acids. CDR3 nucleotide sequence: TGTGCCAGCAGTTTTGTATCAATGACTCTCCGGGAGGATAATGAAAAACTGTTTTTT. Translated: CASSFVSMTLREDNEKLFF.

The sample holds a few counts of this clone. V and J are TRBV5-4 and TRBJ1-2; possible D gene TRBD1, 6 bases. The CDR3 contains 13 residues. Trimming took 1 base from V and 7 from J, leaving 11 bases between them. Per germline, CDR1 SGHNT and CDR2 YYREEE (reference sequence). The CDR3 protein is CASSLHRVSGYTF. The CDR3 DNA sequence: TGTGCCAGCAGCTTGCACAGGGTCTCTGGCTACACCTTC.

The chain recombines TRBV7-9 with TRBJ1-2; 8 bases fit TRBD1. The junction had 8 bases not matched to a gene; V was cut back by 2 bases and J by 12 bases. CDR1 and CDR2 (germline): SEHNR, FQNEAQ (reference sequence). The CDR3 spans 13 residues. This chain's CDR3 is CASSLPAGTGNTF. The CDR3 DNA reads as TGTGCCAGCAGCTTACCAGCCGGGACAGGAAACACCTTC. The whole variable domain, remainder taken from reference TRBV7-9 and TRBJ1-2, is DTGVSQNPRHKITKRGQNVTFRCDPISEHNRLYWYRQTLGQGPEFLTYFQNEAQLEKSRLLSDRFSAERPKGSFSTLEIQRTEQGDSAMYLCASSLPAGTGNTFGSGTRLTVV.

The rearrangement uses TRBV10-2 and TRBJ1-1; perhaps TRBD1 as D (6 bases). The length of the CDR3 is 13 residues. V lost 3 bases and J 4 bases, leaving 9 bases between the germline ends. Germline loops: CDR1 WSHSY, CDR2 SAAADI. CDR3 DNA: TGCGCCAGCAGTGAACAGGGTGGCACTGAAGCTTTCTTT. It codes for CASSEQGGTEAFF.

The chain joins TRBV28 to TRBJ1-4; D gene uncertain. With 2 bases removed from V and 4 bases from J, the gap between germline ends came to 8 bases. This CDR3 region has 14 residues. From germline, CDR1 is MDHEN and CDR2 SYDVKM. The CDR3 reads CASSLQFVNEKLFF. In DNA form, the CDR3 reads TGTGCCAGCAGTTTACAGTTCGTTAATGAAAAACTGTTTTTT. Together with reference TRBV28 and TRBJ1-4, the CDR3 gives the full variable domain: DVKVTQSSRYLVKRTGEKVFLECVQDMDHENMFWYRQDPGLGLRLIYFSYDVKMKEKGDIPEGYSVSREKKERFSLILESASTNQTSMYLCASSLQFVNEKLFFGSGTQLSVL.

Points on this clone: Germline and junction disagree at one end, which may indicate a read error. This rearrangement joins TRBV29-1 to TRBJ2-4; 10 nucleotides align to TRBD2. In germline, CDR1 is SQVTM, CDR2 ANQGSEA. The length of the CDR3 is 14 residues. CDR3 region: CSVVGLAAKNSQYF. DNA of the CDR3: TGCAGCGTAGTCGGACTAGCGGCCAAAAACAGTCAGTACTTC.

The genes are TRBV7-2 and TRBJ1-5; D is uncertain. Deletions cut 7 bases from V and 3 bases from J, with 16 bases between. Germline CDR1 SGHTA, CDR2 FQGNSA. This CDR3 is 15 amino acids long. CDR3 loop: CASTAPGGNNQPQHF. CDR3 DNA sequence: TGTGCCAGCACCGCCCCGGGAGGGAACAATCAGCCCCAGCATTTT.

The V and J genes are TRBV6-1 and TRBJ2-7; 9 bases fit TRBD1. Germline loops: CDR1 MNHNS, CDR2 SASEGT. J lost 3 bases, V lost 6 bases, and 6 bases had no gene match. The CDR3 extends over 14 amino acids. As DNA, the CDR3 is TGTGCCAGCAGCCGACAGGGGGGCGGCTACGAGCAGTACTTC. Protein sequence: CASSRQGGGYEQYF.

The chain couples TRBV10-2 to TRBJ2-1, with 11 bases fitting TRBD1. This CDR3 has 17 amino acids. CDR1 is WSHSY, CDR2 SAAADI, per germline. V dropped 0 bases and J dropped 7; count of bases not matched to a gene: 8. The CDR3 DNA follows: TGCGCCAGCAGTGAGTCGACCGGACAGGGGGCGGGAAATGAGCAGTTCTTC. Protein sequence: CASSESTGQGAGNEQFF.

This clone was detected only once. This rearrangement joins TRBV4-1 to TRBJ2-3, with D possibly matching TRBD2 (5 bases). With 1 base removed from V and 5 bases from J, the gap between germline ends came to 10 bases. The CDR3 loop spans 14 amino acids. Germline V CDR1 and CDR2: MGHRA, YSYEKL. The CDR3 loop is CASSQVLGVDTQYF. The CDR3 DNA is TGCGCCAGCAGCCAAGTACTAGGCGTAGATACGCAGTATTTT.

The chain combines TRBV6-4 with TRBJ2-3; D not certain. Trimming cost V 2 bases and J 2 bases, with 8 bases left between them. The CDR3 sequence is 14 residues long. Germline V gene data show CDR1 as MRHNA and CDR2 as SNTAGT. The CDR3 nucleotides read TGTGCCAGCAGTGACGGGCACCACACAGATACGCAGTATTTT. Its protein is CASSDGHHTDTQYF.

As concerns this clone: The junction differs from germline at one of its ends, possibly a read error. The J gene is TRBJ2-7, the V gene TRBV29-1; 10 nucleotides align to TRBD2. This CDR3 is built from 14 residues. The germline V gene encodes CDR1 SQVTM and CDR2 ANQGSEA. The CDR3 reads CSVNLSGRLSERYF. CDR3 nucleotide sequence: TGCAGCGTCAACCTTAGCGGGAGGCTAAGCGAGCGGTACTTC.

The chain uses TRBV2 and TRBJ1-2; 8 bases fit TRBD1. The CDR3 runs to 13 residues. J gave up 4 bases and V 5 bases, and 3 bases lay outside the gene matches. Germline V gene data show CDR1 as SNHLY and CDR2 as FYNNEI. Here the CDR3 DNA reads TGTGCCAGCAGTATGGACAGGGCCTATGGCTACACCTTC. Translating gives CASSMDRAYGYTF.

The J gene is TRBJ2-2, the V gene TRBV7-2; TRBD2 matches 8 bases. Germline CDR1 and CDR2: SGHTA and FQGNSA. The junction had 6 bases not matched to a gene; V was cut back by 5 bases and J by 4 bases. There are 15 residues in the CDR3. CDR3: CASSRGLERTGELFF. Here the CDR3 DNA reads TGTGCCAGCAGCAGGGGACTAGAACGCACCGGGGAGCTGTTTTTT.

Regarding this clone: This specimen includes other DNA sequences encoding the same CDR3. The V and J genes are TRBV11-2 and TRBJ2-7, with D perhaps TRBD1 (5 bases). This CDR3 is built from 13 residues. Trimming stripped 1 base from V and 1 base from J, with 5 bases between. Germline loops: CDR1 SGHAT, CDR2 FQNNGV. The CDR3 DNA reads as TGTGCCAGCAGCTTAGGACAGTCCTACGAGCAGTACTTC. The encoded protein is CASSLGQSYEQYF.

This clone was observed a few times. The chain couples TRBV2 to TRBJ1-5; D gene uncertain. The CDR3 is made up of 14 amino acids. V was trimmed by 8 bases and J by 2 bases, leaving 13 bases between them. The germline V gene encodes CDR1 SNHLY and CDR2 FYNNEI. The CDR3 DNA follows: TGTGCCAGCGAAAGAACCCCAGGCAATCAGCCCCAGCATTTT. Its translation: CASERTPGNQPQHF.

This chain connects TRBV29-1 to TRBJ1-2, with TRBD1 identical over 7 bases. In germline, CDR1 is SQVTM, CDR2 ANQGSEA. The junction had 15 bases not matched to a gene; V was cut back by 6 bases and J by 5 bases. The CDR3 is 15 residues long. The CDR3: CSVMTTGAPGYGYTF. The CDR3 nucleotides are TGCAGCGTGATGACCACAGGGGCGCCAGGATATGGCTACACCTTC.

The rearrangement uses TRBV19 and TRBJ2-1, with D maybe TRBD2 (6 bases). Germline-derived CDR1 and CDR2 are LNHDA and SQIVND (reference sequence). V was trimmed by 10 bases and J by 2 bases, leaving 15 bases between them. The CDR3 covers 14 residues. The chain's CDR3 is CATAPGLPYNEQFF. As DNA, the CDR3 is TGTGCCACAGCCCCGGGACTCCCCTACAATGAGCAGTTCTTC. Looking up the rest from reference TRBV19 and TRBJ2-1 gives the full variable domain: DGGITQSPKYLFRKEGQNVTLSCEQNLNHDAMYWYRQDPGQGLRLIYYSQIVNDFQKGDIAEGYSVSREKKESFPLTVTSAQKNPTAFYLCATAPGLPYNEQFFGPGTRLTVL.

The chain joins TRBV30 to TRBJ2-3; possible D gene TRBD2, 5 bases. V was clipped by 4 bases and J by 6 bases, with 17 bases between them. Germline V lookup: CDR1 GTSNPN, CDR2 SVGIG (reference sequence). This CDR3 region has 14 residues. In DNA form, the CDR3 reads TGTGCCTGGAAGCGGATGACTCGTCTTGATACGCAGTATTTT. Protein sequence: CAWKRMTRLDTQYF.

The rearrangement uses TRBV5-1 and TRBJ2-7, with D possibly matching TRBD1 (5 bases). CDR1 SGHRS and CDR2 YFSETQ come from the germline V gene. V gave up 6 bases and J gave up 4 bases, with 17 bases separating them. This CDR3 region has 14 residues. The CDR3 is CASTPGATEYEQYF. The DNA of the CDR3 is TGCGCCAGCACCCCTGGGGCGACCGAGTACGAGCAGTACTTC.

The chain has TRBV18 and TRBJ1-1; the D gene is possibly TRBD1 (5 bases). Trimming took 6 bases from V and 7 from J, leaving 15 bases between them. The CDR3 extends over 13 amino acids. CDR1 and CDR2 (germline): KGHSH, LQKENI. The CDR3 loop reads CASSPAGGGEAFF. CDR3 nucleotides: TGTGCCAGCTCCCCAGCGGGCGGGGGTGAAGCTTTCTTT.

With respect to this clone: Relative to the germline gene, one junction end is altered; a read error may explain this. The chain uses TRBV5-1 and TRBJ2-6, with D possibly TRBD1 on 5 matching bases. This CDR3 contains 14 residues. In germline, CDR1 is SGHRS, CDR2 YFSETQ. As DNA, the CDR3 is TGCGCCGGACAAGACGAACCTGGGGCCAACGGCCTGACTTTC. Protein: CAGQDEPGANGLTF.

The CDR3 DNA reads as TGTGCCAGCAGCGGAGGGACAGGGCACAATGAAAAACTGTTTTTT. It codes for CASSGGTGHNEKLFF. The genes are TRBV6-5 and TRBJ1-4, with 9 bases matching TRBD1. With V trimmed by 6 bases and J by 5 bases, 7 bases remained unmatched. The CDR3 is 15 residues long. CDR1 MNHEY and CDR2 SVGAGI come from the germline V gene.

The chain joins TRBV28 to TRBJ1-5; 8 bases are a match to TRBD1. The length of the CDR3 is 14 residues. Germline CDR1 reads MDHEN; CDR2 reads SYDVKM. Unmatched junction bases numbered 3, after V lost 4 bases and J lost 4 bases. The CDR3 DNA follows: TGTGCCAGCAGTTGGACAGGGATGAATCAGCCCCAGCATTTT. Translating it yields CASSWTGMNQPQHF.

There are a few counts of this clone. V usage is TRBV7-3 and J usage is TRBJ2-1, with TRBD1 identical over 11 bases. Germline lookup yields CDR1 SGHTA and CDR2 FQGTGA. Trimming removed 6 bases from V and 5 bases from J; junction bases left unmatched: 27. The CDR3 extends over 22 amino acids. CDR3 protein: CASRLGQGASVPLWREDNEQFF. The CDR3 nucleotides are TGTGCCAGCAGGTTAGGACAGGGGGCGAGTGTCCCTTTATGGCGTGAGGACAATGAGCAGTTCTTC.

The chain is built from TRBV27 and TRBJ2-1; a possible D gene is TRBD2 (6 bases). The CDR3 consists of 15 residues. Germline V lookup: CDR1 MNHEY, CDR2 SMNVEV (reference sequence). V was shortened by 7 bases and J by 0 bases, with 13 bases between the two germline ends. The CDR3, as DNA: TGTGCCAGCAATCGCGGGGTCAGCTCCTACAATGAGCAGTTCTTC. Its translation: CASNRGVSSYNEQFF.

CDR3 DNA: TGTGCCAGCAGCTTCTACGGAGTTTACAATGAGCAGTTCTTC. Protein: CASSFYGVYNEQFF. The chain joins TRBV7-9 to TRBJ2-1; D is uncertain. Germline lookup yields CDR1 SEHNR and CDR2 FQNEAQ (reference sequence). V lost 3 bases to trimming and J lost 4 bases, with 10 bases between them. CDR3 length equals 14 residues. The variable domain in full, completed from reference TRBV7-9 and TRBJ2-1, reads DTGVSQNPRHKITKRGQNVTFRCDPISEHNRLYWYRQTLGQGPEFLTYFQNEAQLEKSRLLSDRFSAERPKGSFSTLEIQRTEQGDSAMYLCASSFYGVYNEQFFGPGTRLTVL.